This entry concerns a single T cell receptor (beta chain). This clonotype occurred a few times. Its antigen has not been determined. The germline gene is not matched at one end of the junction; a read error may be the cause. The library came from multiplex PCR. The sample was run on an Illumina HiSeq 2500. TCRbeta libraries were constructed through three rounds of nested PCR with primers (Table S4) according to protocols adapted from ARM-PCR. Before sequencing, PCR products of 200-500 bp were cut from the gel and purified using the QIAquick gel extraction kit. Turning to the authors' computational methods: Reads were cleaned with Trimmomatic, merged with FLASH into complete CDR3 sequences, and assigned to V(D)J germline segments with MiTCR. VDJtools was used to compute clonal diversity as the inverse Simpson's index. In-frame sequences lacking a premature stop codon were counted as productive reads. The public reads were quality trimmed at Q25 with fastp and then assembled into clones with MiXCR by TCRdb, keeping productive beta chains. CDR3 protein duplicates are merged, each entry listing the most common genes and DNA. TCRdb, not the original authors, processed these V and J calls. In this sample the table shows under 95,000 distinct CDR3 sequences, about 67% of which occur a single time. The ten largest clonotypes hold around 16% of the sample.

Including cysteine and phenylalanine, the CDR3 has 15 amino acids. The DNA shown is the 45-base CDR3, in frame from base 1. The germline V gene provides CDR1 MGHRA and CDR2 YSYEKL. This record belongs to a study of tumor and adjacent non-tumor tissue in lung cancer (dated by TCRdb to between 2018 and 2020). Describing the broader study: The cohort included around eleven adenocarcinoma, a couple of squamous cell carcinoma and 1 small cell lung cancer patients. Among the approximately 15 patients, ages ranged from roughly 31 to 85 years, approximately 10 were men and 5 were women, and disease was TNM stage I to III. In total, sequencing yielded under 150 million productive TCRbeta reads, which works out to an average of about 4.17 million reads per sample. Using bulk TCRbeta repertoires from around 14 lung cancer patients, the study set lung tumor tissue side by side with matched distant non-tumor lung tissue. For each patient, one tumor sample and one normal lung sample were taken, giving around 30 paired specimens that underwent TCRbeta CDR3 sequencing.

Bulk unsorted tissue served as the source for RNA extraction, and RNA quality was assessed using a NanoDrop ND-1000 and an Agilent 2100. All donors had newly diagnosed lung cancer, had not received prior chemotherapy, and were admitted for thoracic surgery in China between August and November 2014. Patients with previous radiotherapy or chemotherapy, or with another concurrent cancer, were excluded from the study. Pieces of surgical tissue measuring 1-2 cm3 were kept in RNAlater solution and held at -80 degrees C until needed. Study-wide conclusions, independent of this receptor: Peripheral blood was not sequenced, so blood TCRbeta repertoires in these lung cancer patients were not examined. The top 100 clones accounted for a significantly larger cumulative portion of the repertoire in normal lung than in tumor tissue. Tumor tissue showed significantly greater TCR diversity (inverse Simpson) than normal lung tissue (approximately 400 vs 170, P = 0.0075, Mann-Whitney U test). With only about 16 patients in the cohort, the authors noted that larger samples and more detailed clinical data are needed. The methods do not name the sequencing platform or mention unique molecular identifiers. TCR diversity was significantly higher in younger patients, and higher tumor TCR diversity was associated with shorter overall and disease-free survival.

The sequencing sample was made of lung tumor tissue. The origin of this receptor is a man aged 55 to 70 with non-small cell lung cancer. This chain joins TRBV4-1 to TRBJ2-7; the D segment could be TRBD1, given 6 matching bases. In nucleotides, the sequence is TGCGCCAGCAGCTTCCGACAGGACGCGTTCTACGTGCAGTACTTC. Protein translation: CASSFRQDAFYVQYF.